The clone carrying this TCR beta chain was counted between two and nine times. Its antigen is still unknown. CDR1 is SGHRS and CDR2 is YFSETQ in the germline V gene. Trimming removed 4 bases from V and 3 bases from J, with 14 bases in between. The CDR3 consists of 14 residues. This specimen belongs to a study of beta chain features in type 1 diabetes. General study results and limits: When Type 1 diabetes patients were examined, their TCRB CDR3s proved moderately but significantly shorter in all four CD4+ subsets.

The investigators reverse transcribed all of the isolated RNA, so they sequenced expressed TCRB transcripts. Sequenced by immunoSEQ multiplex PCR; TCRdb stores in-frame clones only, minus some. The table lists about 740,000 clones, about an eighth of them singletons. The chain carries TRBV5-1 and TRBJ2-7, with D hard to call. The sequence was collected from a man aged 18 to 29 with type 1 diabetes. Sequenced: naive CD4+ T cells from blood. Here the CDR3 reads CASSPFGPSYEQYF. CDR3 coding DNA: TGCGCCAGCAGCCCCTTCGGACCCAGCTACGAGCAGTACTTC. The full variable domain, completed using reference TRBV5-1 and TRBJ2-7, is KAGVTQTPRYLIKTRGQQVTLSCSPISGHRSVSWYQQTPGQGLQFLFEYFSETQRNKGNFPGRFSGRQFSNSRSEMNVSTLELGDSALYLCASSPFGPSYEQYFGPGTRLTVT.